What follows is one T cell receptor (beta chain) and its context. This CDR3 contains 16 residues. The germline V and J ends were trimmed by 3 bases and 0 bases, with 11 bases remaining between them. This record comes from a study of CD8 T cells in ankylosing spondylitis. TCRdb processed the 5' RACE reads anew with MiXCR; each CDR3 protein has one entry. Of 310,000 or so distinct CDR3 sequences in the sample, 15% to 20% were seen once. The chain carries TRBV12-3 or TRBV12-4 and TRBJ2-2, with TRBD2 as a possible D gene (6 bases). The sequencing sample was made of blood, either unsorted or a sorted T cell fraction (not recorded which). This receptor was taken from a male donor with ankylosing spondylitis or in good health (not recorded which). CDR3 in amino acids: CASSFGREANTGELFF. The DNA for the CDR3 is TGTGCCAGCAGTTTTGGCAGGGAGGCGAACACCGGGGAGCTGTTTTTT.